Below are 3 T cell receptor beta chains sequenced from a single sample in a study of identical twins. TCRdb re-derived calls from the 5' RACE reads in MiXCR, one entry per CDR3 protein. Counted here are some 460,000 distinct CDR3 sequences, around 14% occurring once; the ten biggest clones make up 0.52%. The sample also formed part of further work on yellow fever vaccine responses in identical twins.

Sequencing used CD4+ T cells sorted from blood. The receptors come from a woman in her late teens or twenties in good health.

CDR3 nucleotides: TGTGCCAGCAGCCAAGATGTGGGGTATTGGAAAGATACGCAGTATTTT. It yields the protein CASSQDVGYWKDTQYF. The chain uses TRBV14 and TRBJ2-3; D is undetermined. Germline CDR1 reads SGHDN; CDR2 reads FVKESK. CDR3 length equals 16 residues. V was pared by 0 bases and J by 5 bases, with 15 bases between.

The chain is built from TRBV29-1 and TRBJ2-5, with 8 bases matching TRBD1. Germline-derived CDR1 and CDR2 are SQVTM and ANQGSEA. This CDR3 region has 13 residues. After removal of 6 bases from V and 4 bases from J, the junction contained 7 bases not matched to a gene. The CDR3 DNA is TGCAGCGTAGACAGGGGCCAGGGAGAGACCCAGTACTTC. This encodes CSVDRGQGETQYF.

This clonotype was detected only a few times. The genes are TRBV6-1 and TRBJ2-2; unclear D gene. The germline V gene has CDR1 MNHNS and CDR2 SASEGT. The CDR3 has 15 amino acids. V was cut by 3 bases and J by 4 bases, with 12 bases left in between. The CDR3 region has the DNA TGTGCCAGCAGTGAGGGGTTTCTGGGCACCGGGGAGCTGTTTTTT. It specifies CASSEGFLGTGELFF.